Below, 12 T cell receptor beta chains from the same sample are listed, as sequenced in a study of shared clonotypes between healthy human individuals. The repertoire was sequenced with immunoSEQ multiplex PCR; TCRdb's copy has only in-frame clones and lacks some. The sample records approximately 1,000,000 clones, 77% being singletons. The material sequenced was memory CD4+ T cells from PBMCs. Subset indicated: CD45RA-negative fraction. These receptors originate from a man younger than 35 in good health. Some clones in this sample may be carry-over from other donors' samples.

This chain connects TRBV30 to TRBJ2-5, with TRBD2 identical over 7 bases. The germline V gene has CDR1 GTSNPN and CDR2 SVGIG (reference sequence). The CDR3 sequence is 14 residues long. J gave up 13 bases and V 4 bases, and 18 bases lay outside the gene matches. CDR3 sequence (DNA): TGTGCCTGGACCCCCCGCGGGGGAGACAATGAGCGGTACTTC. Amino acid sequence: CAWTPRGGDNERYF.

This clone has just a few counts. The rearrangement uses TRBV28 and TRBJ1-2, with a tentative D call TRBD1 (5 bases). Germline CDR1 MDHEN, CDR2 SYDVKM. Trimming stripped 1 base from V and 8 bases from J, with 14 bases between. The CDR3 length is 14 residues. The CDR3 sequence: CASSLLGPLVGYTF. For the CDR3, the DNA is TGTGCCAGCAGTTTATTGGGACCCCTGGTGGGCTACACCTTC.

The chain is built from TRBV10-3 and TRBJ2-7; D gene uncertain. The V end was cut by 0 bases, the J end by 3 bases, with 9 bases between. CDR1 ENHRY and CDR2 SYGVKD come from the germline V gene. The CDR3 contains 14 residues. CDR3 sequence: CAISESLGIYEQYF. CDR3 bases: TGTGCCATCAGTGAGTCCTTGGGGATCTACGAGCAGTACTTC.

This chain connects TRBV7-8 to TRBJ2-2, with a possible D match to TRBD2 (5 bases). CDR1 is SGHVS, CDR2 FQNEAQ, per germline. Trimming pared 5 bases from V and 7 bases from J, leaving 23 bases between. This CDR3 is built from 17 residues. The CDR3 loop is CASSTGLIPSFGGELFF. The CDR3, as DNA: TGTGCCAGCAGCACCGGACTGATCCCTAGTTTTGGCGGGGAGCTGTTTTTT.

V is TRBV18 and J is TRBJ1-2; 9 positions match TRBD1. CDR1 and CDR2 from the germline V gene are KGHSH and LQKENI. With 6 bases clipped from V and 2 bases from J, the junction kept 7 bases outside the gene matches. The CDR3 consists of 15 residues. For the CDR3, the DNA is TGTGCCAGCTCGGAGGGGACAGGGCGCAACTATGGCTACACCTTC. As protein: CASSEGTGRNYGYTF. Based on the CDR3 plus reference TRBV18 and TRBJ1-2, the full variable domain is NAGVMQNPRHLVRRRGQEARLRCSPMKGHSHVYWYRQLPEEGLKFMVYLQKENIIDESGMPKERFSAEFPKEGPSILRIQQVVRGDSAAYFCASSEGTGRNYGYTFGSGTRLTVV.

This chain connects TRBV5-1 to TRBJ1-2; D unresolved. The germline V gene has CDR1 SGHRS and CDR2 YFSETQ. The length of the CDR3 is 12 residues. V was trimmed by 5 bases and J by 5 bases, leaving 10 bases between them. The DNA of the CDR3 is TGCGCCAGCAGGGGAGGGCGATATGGCTACACCTTC. Its protein is CASRGGRYGYTF.

The chain has TRBV30 and TRBJ2-2, with a possible D match to TRBD2 (6 bases). The CDR3 has 14 amino acids. V was trimmed by 4 bases and J by 0 bases, leaving 9 bases between them. The germline CDR1 and CDR2 sequences are GTSNPN and SVGIG (reference sequence). In nucleotides, the CDR3 is TGTGCCTGGACCCGACTAGCGAACACCGGGGAGCTGTTTTTT. It translates to CAWTRLANTGELFF.

The table lists this clone with a count of one. This chain links TRBV6-6 with TRBJ2-3; TRBD2 matches at 12 bases. The CDR3 runs to 15 residues. Germline values: CDR1 MNHNY, CDR2 SVGAGI (reference sequence). V was pared by 5 bases and J by 5 bases, with 5 bases of the junction left unmatched. The CDR3 bases are TGTGCCAGCAGTCGGACTAGCGGGAACGAAGATACGCAGTATTTT. Encoded protein: CASSRTSGNEDTQYF.

V gene TRBV5-6 combines with J gene TRBJ2-2, with D perhaps matching TRBD2 (5 bases). The germline V gene has CDR1 SGHDT and CDR2 YYEEEE. This CDR3 spans 14 amino acids. V lost 0 bases to trimming and J lost 6 bases, with 9 bases between them. The CDR3 DNA reads as TGTGCCAGCAGCTTGGACGTCGGGGCCGGGGAGCTGTTTTTT. Protein: CASSLDVGAGELFF.

This rearrangement joins TRBV30 to TRBJ2-7; perhaps TRBD1 as D (6 bases). The V end was cut by 2 bases, the J end by 1 base, with 36 bases between. Germline V CDR1 and CDR2: GTSNPN, SVGIG (reference sequence). The CDR3 consists of 22 residues. This chain's CDR3 is CAWSTGRGNRGPLNVRSYEQYF. The CDR3 nucleotides read TGTGCCTGGAGTACGGGCAGGGGCAATCGGGGACCCCTCAACGTCCGTTCCTACGAGCAGTACTTC.

The V and J genes are TRBV4-2 and TRBJ1-4, with 7 bases lining up with TRBD1. Germline V gives CDR1 LGHNA, CDR2 YNFKEQ. The CDR3 is 16 residues long. V shed 3 bases, J shed 3 bases, and the junction held 7 bases outside the gene matches. The CDR3 sequence is CASSQRGPGPNEKLFF. CDR3 in DNA: TGTGCCAGCAGCCAGAGGGGGCCTGGGCCTAATGAAAAACTGTTTTTT.

The chain joins TRBV29-1 to TRBJ1-5; no definite D call. Germline values: CDR1 SQVTM, CDR2 ANQGSEA. V was shortened by 0 bases and J by 7 bases, with 13 bases between the two germline ends. The CDR3 loop spans 14 amino acids. CDR3 coding DNA: TGCAGCGTTGAAGATCTCGGCCCTGAACAGCCCCAGCATTTT. This codes for CSVEDLGPEQPQHF.